The text below deals with one T cell receptor (beta chain). Its antigen is unidentified. V lost 6 bases and J 5 bases, leaving 12 bases between the germline ends. The CDR3 extends over 12 amino acids. Germline values: CDR1 SGHRS, CDR2 YFSETQ. The sample comes from a study of CD8+ T cells in alopecia areata. About the study: The drug, oral tofacitinib, was given to treated patients at 5 to 10 mg twice daily. Treatment ran 6 to 18 months, with 6 months of follow-up afterward.

Treatment defined: oral pan-JAK inhibitor, 5-10 mg twice daily. It was from PBMCs that CD4+ and CD8+ T cells were sorted. Following extraction, RNA underwent reverse transcription to cDNA, which served as the sequencing template. The table came from immunoSEQ multiplex PCR; TCRdb's copy has only in-frame clones and leaves some out. The sample shows just under 65,000 clones, around 42% of them seen only once. Study outcomes and limitations: Lesional scalp, notably in alopecia totalis/universalis, had clonality above that of normal scalp.

The chain joins TRBV5-1 to TRBJ2-7; possibly TRBD2 for D (6 bases). The sequencing here drew on CD8+ T cells sorted from blood, taken at roughly week 36, from a patient treated with tofacitinib. This sequence was found in a human donor with alopecia areata. This chain's CDR3 is CASKLAGNEQYF. The CDR3 DNA sequence: TGCGCCAGCAAACTAGCCGGGAACGAGCAGTACTTC.